The 3 T cell receptor beta chains in this list originate from one sample, sequenced in a study of blood T cell repertoires in COVID-19. Clones were sequenced by immunoSEQ multiplex PCR, and TCRdb holds only the in-frame ones, with some missing. The data show about 260,000 clones, roughly 83% seen once. Sequenced: peripheral blood. Receptors originate from a man aged 60 to 75 who had recovered from COVID-19.

This chain joins TRBV6-1 and TRBJ2-3; possibly TRBD2 for D (6 bases). CDR1 is MNHNS and CDR2 is SASEGT in the germline V gene. This CDR3 comprises 15 residues. The V gene lost 3 bases and the J gene lost 1 base, with 11 bases spanning the gap. The CDR3 region has the DNA TGTGCCAGCAGTGAGGTGGGAGGAGGCACAGATACGCAGTATTTT. This codes for CASSEVGGGTDTQYF.

CDR3: CASIRERSYNSPLHF. The CDR3 bases are TGTGCCAGCATTAGAGAGCGGTCCTATAATTCACCCCTCCACTTT. V is TRBV2 and J is TRBJ1-6; D not resolved. Trimming left V 7 bases short and J 1 base short, with 11 bases between. Per germline, CDR1 SNHLY and CDR2 FYNNEI. The CDR3 has 15 residues.

The rearrangement uses TRBV12-5 and TRBJ2-6, with D perhaps matching TRBD1 (6 bases). This CDR3 is 21 amino acids long. Germline lookup yields CDR1 LGHNT and CDR2 FRNRAP. V lost 6 bases and J 0 bases, leaving 27 bases between the germline ends. Here the CDR3 reads CASGGRRDKSSLHSGANVLTF. CDR3 nucleotide sequence: TGTGCTAGTGGCGGTAGACGGGACAAGAGTTCTCTCCACTCTGGGGCCAACGTCCTGACTTTC.